This T cell receptor beta chain was sequenced during a study of blood T cell repertoires in COVID-19. Turning to the study itself: The United States, Italy and Spain supplied acute and convalescent COVID-19 samples.

As originally analysed: Amplified reference gene primers provided the basis for estimating nucleated cell counts. The repertoire was sequenced with immunoSEQ multiplex PCR; TCRdb's copy has only in-frame clones and lacks some. D and trimming come from the DNA, and the V and J calls and clone size come from that table. The profile shows 40,000 or so clones, around 89% of them singletons. The clonotype comes from a man aged 25-45 years with active or convalescent COVID-19. The sequencing sample was made of peripheral blood.

The CDR3 region is CASSSGGTEAFF. As DNA, the CDR3 is TGTGCCAGCAGCTCCGGGGGCACTGAAGCTTTCTTT. The genes are TRBV12-3 or TRBV12-4 and TRBJ1-1; tentatively, D is TRBD1 (5 bases). Trimming removed 6 bases from V and 4 bases from J, with 9 bases in between. There are 12 residues in the CDR3.